Below are 21 T cell receptor beta chains sequenced from a single sample in a study of blood T cells in healthy people across ages. A second PCR, run for about 7 to 11 cycles, used a sample-barcoded 5' primer plus a J-beta primer mix. TCRdb processed the 5' RACE reads anew with MiXCR; each CDR3 protein has one entry. This sample has 1.5 million to 2 million distinct CDR3 sequences, with roughly 28% found just once. Sequencing input: blood. The receptors stem from a woman aged 25 to 39 in good health.

This clonotype was seen a few times. This chain joins TRBV6-5 and TRBJ2-1; D not resolved. Germline lookup yields CDR1 MNHEY and CDR2 SVGAGI. This CDR3 region has 13 residues. The V end was cut by 0 bases, the J end by 8 bases, with 8 bases between. The CDR3 DNA reads as TGTGCCAGCAGTTACTCTACAAGTCATGAGCAGTTCTTC. This gives the protein CASSYSTSHEQFF.

The table lists this clonotype with many counts. The V and J genes are TRBV4-2 and TRBJ2-1; TRBD2 aligns across 7 bases. V dropped 0 bases and J dropped 4; count of bases not matched to a gene: 6. The CDR3 is made up of 16 amino acids. Germline loops: CDR1 LGHNA, CDR2 YNFKEQ. CDR3 in DNA: TGTGCCAGCAGCCAAGATGCGGGCGGGGGTTACAATGAGCAGTTCTTC. Translation gives CASSQDAGGGYNEQFF.

This chain connects TRBV10-3 to TRBJ1-2; no clear D gene. The CDR3 loop spans 12 amino acids. V shed 3 bases and J shed 4 bases, with 6 bases lying between them. Germline values: CDR1 ENHRY, CDR2 SYGVKD. CDR3 bases: TGTGCCATCAGTGAATATAGCTATGGCTACACCTTC. This codes for CAISEYSYGYTF.

This clonotype was seen a few times. The CDR3 sequence: CASSRTGTGYTF. In nucleotides, the CDR3 is TGTGCCAGCAGCCGGACAGGGACTGGCTACACCTTC. The genes are TRBV7-2 and TRBJ1-2, with 8 positions matching TRBD1. Looked up from germline, CDR1 is SGHTA and CDR2 is FQGNSA. This CDR3 spans 12 amino acids. The trim removed 5 bases at V and 7 bases at J, leaving 3 bases unmatched.

On this clonotype: Given a much more abundant clone one base away, this may be a read error. The chain combines TRBV7-2 with TRBJ2-7; the D gene could be TRBD1 or TRBD2 (7 bases each). The V end was cut by 5 bases, the J end by 7 bases, with 18 bases between. This CDR3 contains 14 residues. Germline values: CDR1 SGHTA, CDR2 FQGNSA. The CDR3 protein is CASSPQGGYNEQYF. The CDR3 region has the DNA TGTGCCAGCAGCCCCCAGGGGGGGTACAATGAGCAGTACTTC.

CDR3 loop: CASSLERAARETQYF. The DNA for the CDR3 is TGTGCCAGCAGCTTAGAAAGGGCCGCCCGTGAGACCCAGTACTTC. J is TRBJ2-7 and V is TRBV7-8, with D unclear. The DNA end is more similar to TRBJ2-5, so the J call may be wrong. Germline-derived CDR1 and CDR2 are SGHVS and FQNEAQ. The CDR3 totals 15 residues.

J is TRBJ1-4 and V is TRBV6-1; D ambiguous. V was cut by 3 bases and J by 0 bases, with 8 bases left in between. There are 15 residues in the CDR3. Germline V CDR1 and CDR2: MNHNS, SASEGT. The CDR3: CASSDIPATNEKLFF. The CDR3 DNA sequence: TGTGCCAGCAGTGACATACCTGCAACTAATGAAAAACTGTTTTTT.

This clonotype occurred a few times. The chain links TRBV10-3 to TRBJ2-5, with no clear D. Near its end, the DNA agrees better with TRBJ2-7, so the J call may be wrong. Germline V gene lookup returns CDR1 ENHRY and CDR2 SYGVKD. This CDR3 comprises 13 residues. CDR3: CAISEARFYEQYF. The CDR3 coding sequence is TGTGCCATCAGTGAGGCCAGATTTTACGAGCAGTACTTC.

The chain employs TRBV27 and TRBJ2-3; no clear D. The CDR3 has 14 amino acids. Germline CDR1 reads MNHEY; CDR2 reads SMNVEV (reference sequence). Trimming removed 5 bases at V and 11 bases at J, with 20 bases between. CDR3 sequence: CASSPNRGAAVQYF. The CDR3 bases are TGTGCCAGCAGTCCCAATCGCGGAGCAGCAGTGCAGTATTTT.

This chain connects TRBV5-6 to TRBJ1-1; D is perhaps TRBD1 (5 bases). V dropped 0 bases and J dropped 4 bases, with 13 bases sitting between them. The length of the CDR3 is 15 residues. CDR1 is SGHDT, CDR2 YYEEEE, per germline. The CDR3 protein is CASSLGQGVLTEAFF. The DNA of the CDR3 is TGTGCCAGCAGCTTGGGGCAGGGTGTCCTCACTGAAGCTTTCTTT.

As for this clonotype: Germline and junction disagree at one end, which may indicate a read error. The rearrangement links TRBV6-1 to TRBJ1-1; D remains ambiguous. Germline V gene sequence: CDR1 MNHNS, CDR2 SASEGT. CDR3 size: 14 residues. The CDR3 sequence is CTSSEWGSYNEAFF. The DNA for the CDR3 is TGTACCAGCAGTGAATGGGGTAGTTACAATGAAGCTTTCTTT.

This clonotype came up many times. J is TRBJ2-7 and V is TRBV12-3 or TRBV12-4; 7 bases are a match to TRBD2. V shed 3 bases, J shed 2 bases, and the junction held 7 bases outside the gene matches. The CDR3 runs to 15 residues. The CDR3 region has the DNA TGTGCCAGCAGTTTTTTCGGGAGGTCCCCCTACGAGCAGTACTTC. Amino acids: CASSFFGRSPYEQYF.

For this clonotype: A much larger clone lies a single base off, so this may be a read error. This chain links TRBV12-3 or TRBV12-4 with TRBJ2-3; the match to TRBD1 covers 10 bases. This CDR3 is built from 16 residues. Trimming removed 7 bases from V and 4 bases from J; junction bases left unmatched: 11. The CDR3 DNA is TGTGCCAGCAATTCCCCGGGACAGGGGATTTCAGATACGCAGTATTTT. Its translation: CASNSPGQGISDTQYF.

This clonotype was picked up a small number of times. The chain couples TRBV12-3 or TRBV12-4 to TRBJ2-5; 7 bases match TRBD2. CDR3 size: 15 residues. J was trimmed by 5 bases and V by 5 bases; bases with no gene match: 11. CDR3 DNA sequence: TGTGCCAGCAGTATACCCGGGACTATAATGGAGACCCAGTACTTC. Its protein is CASSIPGTIMETQYF.

The V call is TRBV7-2, the J call TRBJ2-1; TRBD1 is a possible D gene (6 bases). V lost 2 bases and J 7 bases, leaving 15 bases between the germline ends. Germline loops: CDR1 SGHTA, CDR2 FQGNSA. The CDR3 consists of 15 residues. The CDR3 coding sequence is TGTGCCAGCAGCTTAAGGGGGTCTGGAGAGAATGAGCAGTTCTTC. As protein: CASSLRGSGENEQFF. The whole variable domain, remainder taken from reference TRBV7-2 and TRBJ2-1, is GAGVSQSPSNKVTEKGKDVELRCDPISGHTALYWYRQSLGQGLEFLIYFQGNSAPDKSGLPSDRFSAERTGGSVSTLTIQRTQQEDSAVYLCASSLRGSGENEQFFGPGTRLTVL.

The rearrangement uses TRBV20-1 and TRBJ2-7; 8 bases are a match to TRBD1. The CDR3 totals 14 residues. Germline V gives CDR1 DFQATT, CDR2 SNEGSKA (reference sequence). With 6 bases clipped from V and 2 bases from J, the junction kept 9 bases outside the gene matches. As DNA, the CDR3 is TGCAGTGCCGCCCGGGACAGGCCGACCTACGAGCAGTACTTC. Protein sequence: CSAARDRPTYEQYF.

The V gene is TRBV5-1, the J gene TRBJ2-1; 12 bases line up with TRBD2. CDR1 and CDR2 from the germline V gene are SGHRS and YFSETQ. After removal of 3 bases from V and 9 bases from J, the junction contained 7 bases not matched to a gene. CDR3 size: 15 residues. The CDR3 sequence: CASSSSSGGAGEQFF. In nucleotides, the CDR3 is TGCGCCAGCAGCTCCTCTAGCGGGGGGGCCGGTGAGCAGTTCTTC.

The rearrangement joins TRBV5-5 to TRBJ1-5; maybe TRBD1 (6 bases). The CDR3 is 14 amino acids. Germline assignment: CDR1 SGHKS and CDR2 YYEKEE (reference sequence). The V gene lost 3 bases and the J gene lost 9 bases, with 16 bases spanning the gap. The CDR3 DNA is TGTGCCAGCAGCTGCTGGGAGGGGGATCGGCCCCAGCATTTT. Encoded protein: CASSCWEGDRPQHF.

This sequence joins TRBV30 and TRBJ1-5, with 10 bases matching TRBD1. The CDR3 length is 14 residues. J gave up 5 bases and V 1 base, and 2 bases lay outside the gene matches. CDR1 is GTSNPN and CDR2 is SVGIG in the germline V gene (reference sequence). The DNA for the CDR3 is TGTGCCTGGAGTGCCGGACAGGGGGATCAGCCCCAGCATTTT. This encodes CAWSAGQGDQPQHF.

This clonotype was counted at least ten times. The chain carries TRBV7-3 and TRBJ2-1; 10 bases are a match to TRBD2. The length of the CDR3 is 16 residues. V trimming: 4 bases; J trimming: 2 bases; junction bases outside the gene matches: 5. Per the germline V gene, CDR1 is SGHTA and CDR2 is FQGTGA. The CDR3 nucleotides read TGTGCCAGCAGCTCCACCGGGACTAGCGCCTACAATGAGCAGTTCTTC. It yields the protein CASSSTGTSAYNEQFF.

This clonotype was seen a few times. The chain uses TRBV28 and TRBJ1-2, with D possibly matching TRBD1 (5 bases). CDR3 length: 14 amino acids. Germline values: CDR1 MDHEN, CDR2 SYDVKM. Trimming left V 4 bases short and J 5 bases short, with 14 bases between. The CDR3 DNA reads as TGTGCCAGCAGTTACTGGGGACTAGGATATGGCTACACCTTC. As protein: CASSYWGLGYGYTF.